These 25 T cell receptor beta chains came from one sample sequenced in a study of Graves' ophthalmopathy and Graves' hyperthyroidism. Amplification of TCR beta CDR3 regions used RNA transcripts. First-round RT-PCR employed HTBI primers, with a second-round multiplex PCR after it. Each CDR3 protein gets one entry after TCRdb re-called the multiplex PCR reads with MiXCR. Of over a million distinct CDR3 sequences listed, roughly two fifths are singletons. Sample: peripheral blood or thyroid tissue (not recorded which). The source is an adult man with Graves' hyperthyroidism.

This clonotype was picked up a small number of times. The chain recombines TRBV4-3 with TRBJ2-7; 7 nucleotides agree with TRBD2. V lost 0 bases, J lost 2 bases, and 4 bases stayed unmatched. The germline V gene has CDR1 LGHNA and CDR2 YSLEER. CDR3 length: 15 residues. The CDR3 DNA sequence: TGCGCCAGCAGCCAAGAAACTAGCGCCGCCTACGAGCAGTACTTC. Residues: CASSQETSAAYEQYF.

CDR3 amino acids: CSASRLAGRDEQYF. CDR3 DNA sequence: TGCAGTGCTTCCCGCCTAGCGGGGAGGGACGAGCAGTACTTC. The chain uses TRBV20-1 and TRBJ2-7; 9 bases are shared with TRBD2. V shed 5 bases and J 5 bases; nucleotides not matched to a gene: 10. The CDR3 consists of 14 residues. CDR1 and CDR2 (germline): DFQATT, SNEGSKA (reference sequence).

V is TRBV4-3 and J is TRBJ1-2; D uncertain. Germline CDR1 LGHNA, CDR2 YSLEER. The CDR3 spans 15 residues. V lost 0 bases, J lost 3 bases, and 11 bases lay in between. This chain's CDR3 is CASSQDPWQDYGYTF. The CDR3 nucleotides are TGCGCCAGCAGCCAAGACCCCTGGCAGGACTATGGCTACACCTTC.

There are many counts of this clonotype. Here the CDR3 DNA reads TGCAGTGCTAGAGATCCGAGGGGACTGTTCCAAGAGACCCAGTACTTC. Its protein product is CSARDPRGLFQETQYF. The V gene is TRBV20-1, the J gene TRBJ2-5; D perhaps matches TRBD2 (6 bases). Germline lookup yields CDR1 DFQATT and CDR2 SNEGSKA (reference sequence). V gave up 0 bases and J gave up 1 base, with 15 bases separating them. There are 16 residues in the CDR3.

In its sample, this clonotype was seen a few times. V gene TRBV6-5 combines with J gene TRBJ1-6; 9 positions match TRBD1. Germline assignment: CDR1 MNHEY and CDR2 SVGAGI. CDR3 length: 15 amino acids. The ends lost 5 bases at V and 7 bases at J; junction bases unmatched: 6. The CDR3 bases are TGTGCCAGCAGTGGGGGGGACAGGGTAAATTCACCCCTCCACTTT. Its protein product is CASSGGDRVNSPLHF.

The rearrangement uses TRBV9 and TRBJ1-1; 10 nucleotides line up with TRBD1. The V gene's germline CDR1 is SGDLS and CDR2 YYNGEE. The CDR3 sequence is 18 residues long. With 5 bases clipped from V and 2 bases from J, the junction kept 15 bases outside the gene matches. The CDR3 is CASSASTGGGTGNTEAFF. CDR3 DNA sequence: TGTGCCAGCAGTGCCTCGACAGGGGGCGGCACGGGAAACACTGAAGCTTTCTTT. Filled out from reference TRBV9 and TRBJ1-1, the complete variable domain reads DSGVTQTPKHLITATGQRVTLRCSPRSGDLSVYWYQQSLDQGLQFLIQYYNGEERAKGNILERFSAQQFPDLHSELNLSSLELGDSALYFCASSASTGGGTGNTEAFFGQGTRLTVV.

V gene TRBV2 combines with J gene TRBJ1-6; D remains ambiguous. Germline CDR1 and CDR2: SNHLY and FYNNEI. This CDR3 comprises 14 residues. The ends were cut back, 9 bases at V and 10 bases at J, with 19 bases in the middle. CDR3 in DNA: TGTGCCAGGAAGTGGTCGGGGAAGGGCTCACCCCTCCACTTT. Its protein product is CARKWSGKGSPLHF.

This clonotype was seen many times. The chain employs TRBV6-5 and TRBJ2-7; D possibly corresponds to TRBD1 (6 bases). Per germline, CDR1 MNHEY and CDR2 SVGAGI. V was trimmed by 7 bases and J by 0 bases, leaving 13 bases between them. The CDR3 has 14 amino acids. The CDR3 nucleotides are TGTGCCAGCATGACAGGACCCGGCTCCTACGAGCAGTACTTC. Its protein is CASMTGPGSYEQYF.

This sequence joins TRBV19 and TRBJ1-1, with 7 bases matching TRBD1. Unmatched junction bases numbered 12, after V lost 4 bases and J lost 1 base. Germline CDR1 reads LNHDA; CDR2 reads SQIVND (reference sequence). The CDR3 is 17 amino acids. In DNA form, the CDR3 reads TGTGCCAGTAGTACACCCTCGACAGGGAGGTGGAACACTGAAGCTTTCTTT. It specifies CASSTPSTGRWNTEAFF.

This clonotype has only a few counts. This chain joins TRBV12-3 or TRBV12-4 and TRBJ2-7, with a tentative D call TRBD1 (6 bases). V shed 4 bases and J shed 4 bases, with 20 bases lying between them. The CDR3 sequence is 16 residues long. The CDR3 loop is CASSYSLSGRGYEQYF. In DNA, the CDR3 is TGTGCCAGCAGTTACTCCTTGTCGGGCAGGGGTTACGAGCAGTACTTC.

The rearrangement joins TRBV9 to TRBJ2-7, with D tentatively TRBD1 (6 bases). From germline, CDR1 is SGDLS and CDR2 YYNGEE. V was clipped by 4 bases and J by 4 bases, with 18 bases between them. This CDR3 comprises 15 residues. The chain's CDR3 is CASSLGRGSLYEQYF. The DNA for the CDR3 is TGTGCCAGCAGCTTAGGCAGGGGATCCCTTTACGAGCAGTACTTC.

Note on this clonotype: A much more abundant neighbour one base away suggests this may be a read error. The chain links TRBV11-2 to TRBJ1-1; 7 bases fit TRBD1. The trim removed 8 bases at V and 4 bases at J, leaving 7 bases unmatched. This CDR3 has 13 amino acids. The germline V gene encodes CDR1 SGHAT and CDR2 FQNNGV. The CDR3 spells CASGTNRGTEAFF. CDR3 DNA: TGTGCCAGCGGCACGAACAGGGGCACTGAAGCTTTCTTT.

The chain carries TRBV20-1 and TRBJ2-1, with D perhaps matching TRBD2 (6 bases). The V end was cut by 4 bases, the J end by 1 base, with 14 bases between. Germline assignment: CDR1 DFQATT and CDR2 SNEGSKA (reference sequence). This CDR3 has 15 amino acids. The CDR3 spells CSATETGVSYNEQFF. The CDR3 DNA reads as TGCAGTGCTACGGAGACGGGAGTGTCCTACAATGAGCAGTTCTTC.

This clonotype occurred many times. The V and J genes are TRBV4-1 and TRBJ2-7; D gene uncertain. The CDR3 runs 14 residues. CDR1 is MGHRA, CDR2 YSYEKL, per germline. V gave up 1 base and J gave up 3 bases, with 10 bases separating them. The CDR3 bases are TGCGCCAGCAGCCAAGGGGTAGGGATCTACGAGCAGTACTTC. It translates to CASSQGVGIYEQYF.

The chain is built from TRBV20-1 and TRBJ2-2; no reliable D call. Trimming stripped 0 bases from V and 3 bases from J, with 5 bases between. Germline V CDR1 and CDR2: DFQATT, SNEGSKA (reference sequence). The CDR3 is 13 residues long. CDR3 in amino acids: CSARDRDTGELFF. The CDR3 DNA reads TGCAGTGCTAGAGATCGGGACACCGGGGAGCTGTTTTTT.

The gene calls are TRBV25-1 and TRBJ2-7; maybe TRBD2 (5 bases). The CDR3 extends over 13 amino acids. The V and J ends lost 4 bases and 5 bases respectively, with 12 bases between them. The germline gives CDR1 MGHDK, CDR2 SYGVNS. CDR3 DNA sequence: TGTGCCAGCAGTGTCCCGGGAACGGACGAGCAGTACTTC. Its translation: CASSVPGTDEQYF.

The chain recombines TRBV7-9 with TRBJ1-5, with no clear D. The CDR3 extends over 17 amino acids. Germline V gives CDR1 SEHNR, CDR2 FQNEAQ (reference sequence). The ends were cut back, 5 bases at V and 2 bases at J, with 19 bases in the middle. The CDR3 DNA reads TGTGCCAGCAGCCAAGACGTTTTAGGTGCTTGCAATCAGCCCCAGCATTTT. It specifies CASSQDVLGACNQPQHF.

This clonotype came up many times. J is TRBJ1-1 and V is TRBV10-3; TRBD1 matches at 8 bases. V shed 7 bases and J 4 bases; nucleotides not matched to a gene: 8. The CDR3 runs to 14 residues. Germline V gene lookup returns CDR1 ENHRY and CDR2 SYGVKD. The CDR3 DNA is TGTGCCATCAAGACGACAGGGGAAGTCACTGAAGCTTTCTTT. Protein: CAIKTTGEVTEAFF.

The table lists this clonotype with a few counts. CDR3 coding DNA: TGTGCCATCAGGTCAGGACAGGCTAGCACAGATACGCAGTATTTT. This translates into CAIRSGQASTDTQYF. The chain is built from TRBV10-3 and TRBJ2-3; TRBD1 aligns across 7 bases. Trimming at V came to 6 bases and at J to 0 bases, leaving 6 bases not matched to a gene. The CDR3 is 15 residues long. The germline V gene encodes CDR1 ENHRY and CDR2 SYGVKD.

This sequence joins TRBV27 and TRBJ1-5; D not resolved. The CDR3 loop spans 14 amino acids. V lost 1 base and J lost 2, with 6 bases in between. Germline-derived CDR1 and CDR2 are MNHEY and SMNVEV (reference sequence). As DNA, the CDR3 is TGTGCCAGCAGTTTATGGGTGGGCAATCAGCCCCAGCATTTT. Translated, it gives CASSLWVGNQPQHF.

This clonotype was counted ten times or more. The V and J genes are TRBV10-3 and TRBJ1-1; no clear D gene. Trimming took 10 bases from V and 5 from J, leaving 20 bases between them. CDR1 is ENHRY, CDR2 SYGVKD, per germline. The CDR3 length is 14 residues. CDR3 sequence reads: CASIDGRVFTEAFF. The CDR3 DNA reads TGTGCCAGCATCGATGGGAGGGTTTTTACTGAAGCTTTCTTT.

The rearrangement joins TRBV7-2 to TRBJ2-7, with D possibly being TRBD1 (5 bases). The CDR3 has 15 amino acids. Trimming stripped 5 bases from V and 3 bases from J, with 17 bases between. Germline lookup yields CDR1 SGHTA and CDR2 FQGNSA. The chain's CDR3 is CASSPTRVLFYEQYF. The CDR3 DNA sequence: TGTGCCAGCAGCCCCACCAGGGTACTTTTCTACGAGCAGTACTTC.

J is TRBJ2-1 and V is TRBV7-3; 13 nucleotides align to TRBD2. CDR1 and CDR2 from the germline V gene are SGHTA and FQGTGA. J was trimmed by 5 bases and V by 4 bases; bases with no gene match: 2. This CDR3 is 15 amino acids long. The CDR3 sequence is CASSWGLAGNNEQFF. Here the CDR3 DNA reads TGTGCCAGCAGCTGGGGACTAGCGGGGAACAATGAGCAGTTCTTC. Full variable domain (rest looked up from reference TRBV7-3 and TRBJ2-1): GAGVSQTPSNKVTEKGKYVELRCDPISGHTALYWYRQSLGQGPEFLIYFQGTGAADDSGLPNDRFFAVRPEGSVSTLKIQRTERGDSAVYLCASSWGLAGNNEQFFGPGTRLTVL.

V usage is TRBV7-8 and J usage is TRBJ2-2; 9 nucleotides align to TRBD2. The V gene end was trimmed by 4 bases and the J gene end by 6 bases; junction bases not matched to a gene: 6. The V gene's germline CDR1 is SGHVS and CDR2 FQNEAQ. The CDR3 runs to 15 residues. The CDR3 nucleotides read TGTGCCAGCAGCTATAGCGGGAGAGGCGCCGGGGAGCTGTTTTTT. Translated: CASSYSGRGAGELFF.

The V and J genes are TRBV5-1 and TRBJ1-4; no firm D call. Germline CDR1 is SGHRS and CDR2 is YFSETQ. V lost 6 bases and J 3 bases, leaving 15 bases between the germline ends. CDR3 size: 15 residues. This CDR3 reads CASTTTRVANEKLFF. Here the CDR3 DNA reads TGCGCCAGCACAACGACCCGAGTGGCTAATGAAAAACTGTTTTTT.